This TCR beta chain emerged from a study of cytomegalovirus exposure and HLA in healthy donors. A few counts support this clone. With 4 bases removed from V and 1 base from J, the gap between germline ends came to 16 bases. CDR3 length equals 16 residues. Germline values: CDR1 MNHEY, CDR2 SVGAGI. Primers for the PCR totalled 60 Vbeta and 13 Jbeta. Here immunoSEQ multiplex PCR was the method, and the copy in TCRdb shows in-frame clones only, minus some. Of around 68,000 clones listed, approximately 72% are singletons. This clonotype was obtained from a woman younger than 45 in good health and CMV-seropositive. The chain is built from TRBV6-5 and TRBJ1-1, with D perhaps TRBD1 (6 bases). The sequenced sample was PBMCs. The CDR3 DNA reads as TGTGCCAGCAGTTCCACTAGGGGCAGGGGGAACACTGAAGCTTTCTTT. It yields the protein CASSSTRGRGNTEAFF.